Each of the 13 T cell receptor beta chains below was sequenced from the same sample in a study of shared clonotypes between healthy human individuals. The data were produced by immunoSEQ multiplex PCR, yet TCRdb's version contains in-frame clones alone and is incomplete. The sample carries approximately 1,500,000 clones, around 97% recorded once. What was sequenced was naive CD4+ T cells sorted from blood. Subset: CD45RA+ positively selected. The receptors here all came from a man aged 30-40 years in good health.

The chain employs TRBV11-2 and TRBJ2-3, with 7 bases identical to TRBD1. V shed 5 bases and J 7 bases; nucleotides not matched to a gene: 6. Germline values: CDR1 SGHAT, CDR2 FQNNGV. The CDR3 contains 13 residues. In nucleotides, the CDR3 is TGTGCCAGCAGCCCCCGACAGGGATATACGCAGTATTTT. It encodes CASSPRQGYTQYF. Combining the CDR3 with reference TRBV11-2 and TRBJ2-3 gives the whole variable domain EAGVAQSPRYKIIEKRQSVAFWCNPISGHATLYWYQQILGQGPKLLIQFQNNGVVDDSQLPKDRFSAERLKGVDSTLKIQPAKLEDSAVYLCASSPRQGYTQYFGPGTRLTVL.

The chain links TRBV2 to TRBJ1-4; D unresolved. With 3 bases removed from V and 4 bases from J, the gap between germline ends came to 6 bases. Germline V lookup: CDR1 SNHLY, CDR2 FYNNEI. The CDR3 has 13 residues. The CDR3 nucleotides read TGTGCCAGCAGTGAGGAGGTTAATGAAAAACTGTTTTTT. The encoded protein is CASSEEVNEKLFF.

CDR3 nucleotides: TGTGCCAGCTCACCGATGACAGGGACCAGCGGGGAGACCCAGTACTTC. Its translation is CASSPMTGTSGETQYF. This sequence joins TRBV18 and TRBJ2-5; a possible D gene is TRBD1 (7 bases). The CDR3 runs to 16 residues. Germline V CDR1 and CDR2: KGHSH, LQKENI. The germline V and J ends were trimmed by 3 bases and 5 bases, with 19 bases remaining between them.

The V and J genes are TRBV14 and TRBJ2-1, with D perhaps matching TRBD1 or TRBD2 (5 bases each). The germline gives CDR1 SGHDN, CDR2 FVKESK. Between the trimmed V and J ends, which lost 7 bases and 4 bases, there was a span of 20 bases. The CDR3 loop spans 16 amino acids. The CDR3 nucleotides read TGTGCCAGCACTAAAACGCCGGGACCTTTTTACAATGAGCAGTTCTTC. Translation gives CASTKTPGPFYNEQFF.

The J gene is TRBJ2-5, the V gene TRBV14, with a possible D match to TRBD2 (5 bases). With 5 bases removed from V and 7 bases from J, the gap between germline ends came to 20 bases. The CDR3 length is 15 residues. Germline CDR1 reads SGHDN; CDR2 reads FVKESK. The CDR3 DNA follows: TGTGCCAGCAGCTCTGGGGAGACTCCCCTGGGGACCCAGTACTTC. Translating gives CASSSGETPLGTQYF.

The V call is TRBV18, the J call TRBJ2-5; D uncertain. Trimming removed 6 bases from V and 4 bases from J, with 12 bases in between. Germline CDR1 is KGHSH and CDR2 is LQKENI. This CDR3 comprises 13 residues. The CDR3 DNA reads as TGTGCCAGCTCTGTACAGAGAGGAGAGACCCAGTACTTC. Its translation is CASSVQRGETQYF.

CDR3 loop: CASSTDWRVPMNTEAFF. The CDR3 DNA is TGCGCCAGCAGCACCGATTGGCGGGTCCCAATGAACACTGAAGCTTTCTTT. This chain uses TRBV5-1 with TRBJ1-1, with D hard to call. Germline V CDR1 and CDR2: SGHRS, YFSETQ. The CDR3 runs to 17 residues. The V end was cut by 4 bases, the J end by 0 bases, with 19 bases between.

The rearrangement links TRBV28 to TRBJ2-7; D might be TRBD1 (5 bases). Germline V lookup: CDR1 MDHEN, CDR2 SYDVKM. The CDR3 loop spans 14 amino acids. Trimming pared 2 bases from V and 7 bases from J, leaving 15 bases between. The CDR3 spells CASSLTPGLWEQYF. CDR3 bases: TGTGCCAGCAGTTTAACGCCAGGGCTGTGGGAGCAGTACTTC.

V and J are TRBV10-3 and TRBJ1-2; the match to TRBD1 covers 7 bases. The junction had 11 bases not matched to a gene; V was cut back by 6 bases and J by 4 bases. This CDR3 has 15 amino acids. Per germline, CDR1 ENHRY and CDR2 SYGVKD. CDR3 DNA: TGTGCCATCAGGGGGGACAGACCTCCTGGCTATGGCTACACCTTC. Its protein is CAIRGDRPPGYGYTF.

This sequence joins TRBV6-6 and TRBJ2-7; 9 positions match TRBD1. Germline values: CDR1 MNHNY, CDR2 SVGAGI (reference sequence). Trimming at V came to 5 bases and at J to 4 bases, leaving 6 bases not matched to a gene. CDR3 length: 14 residues. This CDR3 reads CASSRKDRGYEQYF. CDR3 DNA: TGTGCCAGCAGTCGCAAAGACAGGGGGTACGAGCAGTACTTC.

V usage is TRBV7-2 and J usage is TRBJ2-7; TRBD2 matches 9 bases. CDR1 is SGHTA, CDR2 FQGNSA, per germline. V shed 5 bases and J 0 bases; nucleotides not matched to a gene: 5. CDR3 length: 15 residues. CDR3 in DNA: TGTGCCAGCAGCAATCTAGCGGGGAGCTCCTACGAGCAGTACTTC. Translated: CASSNLAGSSYEQYF.

V usage is TRBV9 and J usage is TRBJ2-7; 10 nucleotides align to TRBD1. The germline CDR1 and CDR2 sequences are SGDLS and YYNGEE. J gave up 4 bases and V 3 bases, and 4 bases lay outside the gene matches. CDR3 length: 14 residues. CDR3 in DNA: TGTGCCAGCAGCGAGGGACAGGGGAGGTACGAGCAGTACTTC. It is translated as CASSEGQGRYEQYF.

This sequence joins TRBV18 and TRBJ1-1; tentative D call: TRBD1 (5 bases). V was clipped by 1 base and J by 0 bases, with 18 bases between them. Germline assignment: CDR1 KGHSH and CDR2 LQKENI. This CDR3 is 18 amino acids long. The CDR3 spells CASSPLLGPGRLNTEAFF. The CDR3 DNA is TGTGCCAGCTCACCACTTTTGGGCCCGGGACGGCTGAACACTGAAGCTTTCTTT.